A selection of T cell receptor beta chains follows, all from one sample in a study of T-cell memory formation after mild COVID-19. Via MiXCR, TCRdb re-called the 5' RACE reads, giving one row per CDR3 protein. The table records about 500,000 distinct CDR3 sequences, about a fifth of them present only once. Sequencing input: PBMCs or a T cell subset sorted from them (not recorded which). The origin of the receptors is an adult woman who had mild COVID-19 (a few samples of this study predate the infection). Cell type and time point are not known. Each CDR3 is given with its conserved first and last residue. D genes are given only for firm matches. The size field is filled for only some rows; it gives once, few, many or a size class.

clone size,D gene,V gene,J gene,CDR3 length,CDR3 DNA,CDR3 protein
few,NA,TRBV5-6,TRBJ2-1,17,TGTGCCAGCAGCTTGGATGGATGGGGGGCAGCCTACAATGAGCAGTTCTTC,CASSLDGWGAAYNEQFF
many,NA,TRBV7-8,TRBJ2-3,14,TGTGCCAGCAGCGTAAGTCGGCGCACAGATACGCAGTATTTT,CASSVSRRTDTQYF
NA,TRBD2,TRBV6-5,TRBJ2-7,15,TGTGCCAGCAAAGGGTTGGCGGGAGTTAACTACGAGCAGTACTTC,CASKGLAGVNYEQYF
NA,TRBD1,TRBV2,TRBJ1-4,15,TGTGCCAGCAGTGAAAATGACAGGGGGCAGGGAAAACTGTTTTTT,CASSENDRGQGKLFF
NA,NA,TRBV11-2,TRBJ2-3,15,TGTGCCAGCAGCTTAGCTGGTCGCGGCACAGATACGCAGTATTTT,CASSLAGRGTDTQYF
many,NA,TRBV5-5,TRBJ1-6,15,TGTGCCAGCAGCCCACCGGGGTCCGCCCCATCACCCCTCCACTTT,CASSPPGSAPSPLHF
many,TRBD2,TRBV28,TRBJ2-7,16,TGTGCCAGCAGTTTCGATACCGGGACTAGCTCCTACGAGCAGTACTTC,CASSFDTGTSSYEQYF
NA,NA,TRBV24-1,TRBJ2-1,15,TGTGCCACCAGTGATAGGAGGCTAGGGCACAATGAGCAGTTCTTC,CATSDRRLGHNEQFF
once,NA,TRBV7-3,TRBJ2-3,16,TGTGCCAGCAGCCCTACAGGAGAACTCTTCACAGATACGCAGTATTTT,CASSPTGELFTDTQYF
few,NA,TRBV27,TRBJ1-2,12,TGTGCCAGCAGTGCCGGGGGGTGGGGCTACACCTTC,CASSAGGWGYTF
NA,NA,TRBV6-4,TRBJ2-1,13,TGTGCCAGCAGTGCTTCCGGGGTTAACAAGCAGTTCTTC,CASSASGVNKQFF
NA,NA,TRBV7-2,TRBJ1-2,13,TGTGCCAGCAGCTTAGGAGGGGGGGACGGCTACACCTTC,CASSLGGGDGYTF
NA,TRBD2,TRBV10-3,TRBJ2-3,14,TGTGCCATCAAAGGAGCGGGAGGCCGGGATACGCAGTATTTT,CAIKGAGGRDTQYF
many,TRBD2,TRBV6-5,TRBJ2-5,13,TGTGCCAGCAGTTCGGGACTAGGGGAGACCCAGTACTTC,CASSSGLGETQYF
few,NA,TRBV5-1,TRBJ2-1,14,TGCGCCAGCAGCTTGGGTTCCTTTAGGGATGAGCAGTTCTTC,CASSLGSFRDEQFF
NA,NA,TRBV5-1,TRBJ2-5,14,TGCGCCAGCAGCTTCCGGGATTCTTCTGAGACCCAGTACTTC,CASSFRDSSETQYF
NA,NA,TRBV20-1,TRBJ2-4,14,TGCAGTGCTGGGACCTTCGCAAGCCTAAACATTCAGTACTTC,CSAGTFASLNIQYF
NA,TRBD1,TRBV12-3/TRBV12-4,TRBJ2-7,15,TGTGCCAGCAGTTTAGTAGGGACAGGGAGGAACGAGCAGTACTTC,CASSLVGTGRNEQYF
NA,TRBD2,TRBV6-2/TRBV6-3,TRBJ2-5,16,TGTGCCAGCAGTAAGCGGCGGACTAGCGGGCCAGAGACCCAGTACTTC,CASSKRRTSGPETQYF
few,NA,TRBV18,TRBJ2-1,13,TGTGCCAGCTCAACACCGGGACTGCCGGAGCAGTTCTTC,CASSTPGLPEQFF
few,NA,TRBV5-1,TRBJ2-3,13,TGCGCCAGCAGGGGTGAGATGGCAGATACGCAGTATTTT,CASRGEMADTQYF
NA,NA,TRBV24-1,TRBJ1-6,15,TGTGCCACCAGTGATCCCAGGCGACCAAATTCACCCCTCCACTTT,CATSDPRRPNSPLHF
NA,TRBD1,TRBV7-9,TRBJ2-7,14,TGTGCCAGCAGCCACCGGGACAGCCCCTACGAGCAGTACTTC,CASSHRDSPYEQYF
few,TRBD2,TRBV6-2/TRBV6-3,TRBJ2-7,14,TGTGCCACGCAACCGGGACTAGCGGCTTACGAGCAGTACTTC,CATQPGLAAYEQYF
few,NA,TRBV5-1,TRBJ1-2,16,TGCGCCAGCAGCTCCCGGGGTCCGAAAGCTAGAGTCGGCTACACCTTC,CASSSRGPKARVGYTF
once,NA,TRBV7-8,TRBJ2-2,16,TGTGCCAGCAGCTTAGATTATACAGGAGCCACCGGGGAGCTGTTTTTT,CASSLDYTGATGELFF
NA,NA,TRBV20-1,TRBJ1-1,11,TGCAGTGCCAACGACCACAGGGAAGCTTTCTTT,CSANDHREAFF
few,NA,TRBV30,TRBJ1-1,12,TGTGCCTGGAGTTTTGGGAACACTGAAGCTTTCTTT,CAWSFGNTEAFF
few,NA,TRBV20-1,TRBJ1-2,14,TGCAGTGCTCCGGGGGGGCAGGGCGGTTATGGCTACACCTTC,CSAPGGQGGYGYTF
NA,TRBD1,TRBV18,TRBJ1-1,16,TGTGCCAGCTCACCAGGGCCAGGGGGCATCAGGACTGAAGCTTTCTTT,CASSPGPGGIRTEAFF
NA,TRBD2,TRBV7-6,TRBJ2-2,16,TGTGCCAGCAGCCTGTCTAGCGGGATAAACACCGGGGAGCTGTTTTTT,CASSLSSGINTGELFF
NA,NA,TRBV7-9,TRBJ2-5,15,TGTGCCAGCAGCTTACTCCAGGGAGCGGATGAGACCCAGTACTTC,CASSLLQGADETQYF
NA,NA,TRBV12-3/TRBV12-4,TRBJ1-1,15,TGTGCCAGCAGGCCGTACCGGGGGCAGGGGACTGAAGCTTTCTTT,CASRPYRGQGTEAFF
NA,NA,TRBV3-1,TRBJ2-1,14,TGTGCCAGCAGCCAAGTTGCAGGGCACAATGAGCAGTTCTTC,CASSQVAGHNEQFF
few,NA,TRBV25-1,TRBJ2-2,15,TGTGCCAGCAGTGAGACCGGGACCTTGGCCGGGGAGCTGTTTTTT,CASSETGTLAGELFF
few,NA,TRBV3-1,TRBJ2-6,15,TGTGCCAGCAGCCCCTTCTGGGCTGGGGCCAACGTCCTGACTTTC,CASSPFWAGANVLTF
few,NA,TRBV20-1,TRBJ2-4,14,TGCAGTGCTAGATTGACAGCAGCCAAAAACATTCAGTACTTC,CSARLTAAKNIQYF